The entry that follows covers one T cell receptor beta chain sequence. This clone was recorded a few times. There is no known antigen for this receptor. No much larger clone exists at a distance of one base, and base qualities are not known. This sample was taken from a study of a mutant IDH1 vaccine in newly diagnosed glioma (dated by TCRdb to the early 2020s). For the study in its entirety: Vaccination began 4-6 weeks after radiotherapy alone, or alongside temozolomide cycles in the chemotherapy-containing groups. Of the 25 to 40 patients who were treated, about 62% were male and about 40% were female, and the mean age was about 40 years. Longitudinal TCRB deep sequencing was done for some 26 treated patients, wherever samples were available for exploratory analyses. Prior to enrollment, standard therapy consisting of radiotherapy alone, temozolomide alone, or radiochemotherapy with temozolomide had been administered to patients, with the combination being received by most patients. Visit V12 was the week-35 safety follow-up and visit V13 was the week-47 end of study. Six visits were used for peripheral blood collection: V03 (baseline), V05, V07, V10, V12 and V13. On the study overall, not on this receptor specifically: Availability determined which PBMC samples were chosen for TCRB deep sequencing. The authors stated that sample limitations prevented analyses of patient blood samples from being reproduced. Immune responses induced by the vaccine were seen in around 93% of patients across multiple MHC alleles. Changes in the top peripheral T cell clonotypes picked up by TCRB sequencing did not appear to be linked to pseudoprogression.

Inclusive of the bounding cysteine and phenylalanine, the CDR3 is 14 residues long. The kept DNA is CDR3 alone, 42 bases in frame from the first base. V lost 4 bases and J lost 4 bases, and the count of bases not matched to a germline gene is 1. The CDR1 and CDR2 encoded by the germline V gene are SNHLY and FYNNEI. Explained via the paper, the time point label denotes: week 35, safety follow-up. A 20-mer mutant IDH1 peptide at 300 micrograms in Montanide made up each vaccine dose, which was injected subcutaneously together with topical imiquimod. Patients were given eight vaccinations, in weeks 1, 3, 5, 7, 11, 15, 19 and 23, which matched visits V03 through V10. The donors had newly diagnosed IDH1-mutant astrocytomas of WHO grade 3 or 4 that showed loss of nuclear ATRX. The samples were drawn from NOA16, a multicentre, single-arm, open-label phase I trial in Germany that tested a mutant IDH1 peptide vaccine in humans for the first time. Genomic DNA for TCRB sequencing was extracted from EDTA blood using the DNeasy Blood and Tissue Kit.

The library was prepared using the immunoSEQ multiplex PCR assay. The hsTCRB Kit was used according to the manufacturer's protocol to amplify rearranged TCR beta chain sequences. Sequencing of TCRB libraries was carried out on an Illumina MiSeq. As for how the authors treated the data: The kit vendor's proprietary platform handled demultiplexing, trimming and gene mapping. TCRdb's version of the immuneACCESS table is confined to in-frame rearrangements and falls short of the full clone set. An unresolved V gene accounts for under half of the shortfall where checked; the remainder is of unknown origin. V, J and clone size reflect that table, while D and trimming were determined from the DNA. This sample lists 60,000 or so clones; around 84% were detected once. The leading ten clones occupy about 4.2% of the sample.

The V gene is TRBV2 and the J gene is TRBJ1-5, and 10 junctional nucleotides match TRBD1. This specimen was PBMCs, taken from a glioma patient whose treatment included an IDH1 peptide vaccine. The receptor was derived from a man aged 25 to 40 with glioma. This receptor has the CDR3 CASSGDRGNQPQHF. In nucleotides, the sequence is TGTGCCAGCAGTGGGGACAGGGGAAATCAGCCCCAGCATTTT.